This TCR beta chain was retrieved from a study of shared T cell receptors in the human thymus. Clones were read by immunoSEQ multiplex PCR, and TCRdb kept only the in-frame ones, dropping some. The sample holds hundreds of thousands of clones, around 89% seen once. V dropped 1 base and J dropped 7; count of bases not matched to a gene: 9. Germline CDR1 is LGHNA and CDR2 is YNFKEQ. The CDR3 length is 16 residues. These data were also reused for a study on human thymus T cells.

Sequencing used thymocytes. The clonotype comes from a boy in the first two years of life with a congenital heart defect. The rearrangement links TRBV4-2 to TRBJ1-5; 8 nucleotides line up with TRBD1. The CDR3 protein is CASSQAAGGRGQPQHF. For the CDR3, the DNA is TGTGCCAGCAGCCAAGCGGCAGGGGGCCGAGGCCAGCCCCAGCATTTT.